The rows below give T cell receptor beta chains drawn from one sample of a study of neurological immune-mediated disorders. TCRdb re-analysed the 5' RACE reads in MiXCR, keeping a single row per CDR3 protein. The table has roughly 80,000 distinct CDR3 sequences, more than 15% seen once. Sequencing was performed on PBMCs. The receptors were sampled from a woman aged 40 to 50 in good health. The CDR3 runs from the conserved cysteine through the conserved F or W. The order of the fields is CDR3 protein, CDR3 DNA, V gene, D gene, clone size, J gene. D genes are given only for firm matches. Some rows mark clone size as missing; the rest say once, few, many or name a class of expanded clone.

CASRDQGVGGYTF | TGCGCCAGCCGGGACCAGGGGGTCGGAGGCTACACCTTC | TRBV5-1 | TRBD1 | many | TRBJ1-2
CSARVTSRTEAFF | TGCAGTGCTAGAGTGACCTCGAGGACTGAAGCTTTCTTT | TRBV20-1 | . | many | TRBJ1-1
CSARRGGLSLLNTEAFF | TGCAGTGCTAGACGTGGGGGATTAAGTTTACTGAACACTGAAGCTTTCTTT | TRBV20-1 | . | many | TRBJ1-1
CASSRMGVGELFF | TGTGCCAGCAGTCGTATGGGGGTCGGGGAGCTGTTTTTT | TRBV11-3 | . | many | TRBJ2-2
CSATSGSVSGANVLTF | TGCAGTGCGACAAGCGGGAGCGTCTCTGGGGCCAACGTCCTGACTTTC | TRBV20-1 | TRBD2 | many | TRBJ2-6
CASSQEGDRGETQYF | TGTGCCAGCAGCCAAGAAGGGGACAGGGGAGAGACCCAGTACTTC | TRBV4-2 | TRBD1 | many | TRBJ2-5
CASSLYAAAEETQYF | TGCGCCAGCAGCTTGTACGCGGCAGCGGAAGAGACCCAGTACTTC | TRBV5-1 | . | many | TRBJ2-5
CASRPGQNYGYTF | TGCGCCAGTAGACCGGGACAGAACTATGGCTACACCTTC | TRBV5-1 | TRBD1 | many | TRBJ1-2
CASSPGQVNTEAFF | TGCGCCAGCAGCCCGGGACAGGTGAACACTGAAGCTTTCTTT | TRBV5-1 | TRBD1 | . | TRBJ1-1
CATQRPDRGVNQPQHF | TGCGCCACCCAACGCCCGGACAGGGGAGTCAATCAGCCCCAGCATTTT | TRBV5-1 | TRBD1 | many | TRBJ1-5
CAITAGGEQYF | TGTGCCATCACGGCGGGAGGCGAGCAGTACTTC | TRBV10-3 | TRBD2 | many | TRBJ2-7
CASSFLSGGRTDTQYF | TGTGCCAGCAGCTTCCTCAGCGGGGGCCGCACAGATACGCAGTATTTT | TRBV7-2 | TRBD2 | many | TRBJ2-3
CASSLPGAPYNEQFF | TGTGCCAGCAGTTTGCCGGGGGCTCCCTACAATGAGCAGTTCTTC | TRBV12-3/TRBV12-4 | . | many | TRBJ2-1
CASSRYRETEAFF | TGTGCCAGCAGCCGCTACAGGGAAACTGAAGCTTTCTTT | TRBV11-2 | . | . | TRBJ1-1
CSAKGGGRRETQYF | TGCAGCGCGAAGGGGGGGGGGCGGCGAGAGACCCAGTACTTC | TRBV29-1 | . | . | TRBJ2-5
CASSLALLTGPNYGYTF | TGCGCCAGCAGCTTAGCCCTCCTGACAGGCCCGAACTATGGCTACACCTTC | TRBV5-1 | . | many | TRBJ1-2
CSVEGQQETQYF | TGCAGCGTTGAAGGCCAACAAGAGACCCAGTACTTC | TRBV29-1 | . | many | TRBJ2-5
CASSFPQRGWETQYF | TGTGCCAGCAGCTTCCCCCAGCGGGGGTGGGAGACCCAGTACTTC | TRBV7-2 | TRBD2 | many | TRBJ2-5
CSASRGGLDTQYF | TGCAGTGCTAGTCGGGGGGGCCTGGATACGCAGTATTTT | TRBV20-1 | TRBD2 | many | TRBJ2-3
CASTTSLGTPLQANVLTF | TGTGCCAGCACCACATCTCTCGGGACGCCTCTGCAGGCCAACGTCCTGACTTTC | TRBV7-8 | . | many | TRBJ2-6
CSVGPTGARGGYTF | TGCAGCGTTGGCCCGACAGGGGCCAGGGGAGGCTACACCTTC | TRBV29-1 | TRBD1 | . | TRBJ1-2
CASSFGGPHTEAFF | TGTGCCAGCAGCTTCGGGGGGCCCCACACTGAAGCTTTCTTT | TRBV7-2 | . | many | TRBJ1-1
CRGAIGTEAFF | TGCAGGGGGGCAATAGGAACTGAAGCTTTCTTT | TRBV20-1 | . | medium-sized | TRBJ1-1
CSVATRGGDTQYF | TGCAGCGTTGCCACCAGGGGTGGAGATACGCAGTATTTT | TRBV29-1 | . | many | TRBJ2-3
CASSFRMIGTGELFF | TGTGCCAGCAGTTTCCGAATGATAGGGACCGGGGAGCTGTTTTTT | TRBV27 | . | once | TRBJ2-2
CASSQMGGQGYNEQFF | TGTGCCAGCAGCCAAATGGGGGGACAGGGGTACAATGAGCAGTTCTTC | TRBV4-2 | TRBD1 | many | TRBJ2-1
CASSLRSAQYF | TGTGCCAGCAGCTTGCGAAGCGCCCAGTACTTC | TRBV7-2 | . | many | TRBJ2-5
CASKNARDRSNEQFF | TGTGCCAGCAAGAATGCCCGGGACAGGTCTAATGAGCAGTTCTTC | TRBV2 | TRBD1 | few | TRBJ2-1
CASSQDRGGPQHF | TGCGCCAGCAGCCAAGATAGAGGGGGGCCCCAGCATTTT | TRBV4-3 | . | many | TRBJ1-5
CDSSLPDNSPLHF | TGTGACAGCAGCTTACCTGATAATTCACCCCTCCACTTT | TRBV7-2 | . | . | TRBJ1-6
CASSLKLGQGARGETQYF | TGTGCCAGCAGTCTCAAGTTGGGACAGGGGGCGCGAGGAGAGACCCAGTACTTC | TRBV28 | TRBD1 | many | TRBJ2-5
CASSHKRNTEAFF | TGTGCCAGCAGCCACAAACGCAACACTGAAGCTTTCTTT | TRBV14 | . | . | TRBJ1-1
CASRPPASGDSYEQYF | TGCGCCAGCAGGCCCCCCGCTAGCGGGGACTCCTACGAGCAGTACTTC | TRBV5-1 | TRBD2 | many | TRBJ2-7
CASSLALGTDTQYF | TGTGCCAGCAGCTTGGCACTGGGCACAGATACGCAGTATTTT | TRBV5-4 | . | many | TRBJ2-3
CSARDEHNQPQHF | TGCAGTGCTAGAGATGAGCACAATCAGCCCCAGCATTTT | TRBV20-1 | . | few | TRBJ1-5
CASSAPTSNTEAFF | TGTGCCAGCAGCGCGCCGACATCGAACACTGAAGCTTTCTTT | TRBV7-2 | . | many | TRBJ1-1
CASSHGTGVLNEQYF | TGTGCCAGCAGCCACGGGACAGGGGTGTTGAACGAGCAGTACTTC | TRBV5-8 | TRBD1 | . | TRBJ2-7
CASSWGSGNTIYF | TGTGCCAGCAGTTGGGGATCTGGAAACACCATATATTTT | TRBV9 | . | many | TRBJ1-3
CAIRDSFLRGTDTQYF | TGTGCCATCAGAGACAGTTTTTTACGAGGCACAGATACGCAGTATTTT | TRBV10-3 | . | . | TRBJ2-3
CSASRPATNEKLFF | TGCAGTGCTAGTCGACCTGCAACTAATGAAAAACTGTTTTTT | TRBV20-1 | . | many | TRBJ1-4
CASSLSRGRQPQHF | TGTGCCAGCAGCTTGAGCAGGGGAAGGCAGCCCCAGCATTTT | TRBV5-8 | . | many | TRBJ1-5
CASRERQDAGNTIYF | TGTGCCAGCAGGGAGAGACAAGACGCTGGAAACACCATATATTTT | TRBV2 | . | few | TRBJ1-3
CASSESRGLSTEAFF | TGTGCCAGCAGTGAATCCAGGGGGTTGAGCACTGAAGCTTTCTTT | TRBV6-1 | TRBD1 | . | TRBJ1-1
CATTGGYSKNIQYF | TGTGCCACCACAGGGGGCTATTCCAAAAACATTCAGTACTTC | TRBV25-1 | TRBD1 | many | TRBJ2-4
CASSPWTSGGDTGELFF | TGTGCCAGCAGCCCATGGACTAGCGGGGGTGATACCGGGGAGCTGTTTTTT | TRBV7-2 | TRBD2 | many | TRBJ2-2
CASSLNPRQGAEGEKLFF | TGTGCCAGCAGCTTAAACCCCCGACAGGGGGCAGAGGGTGAAAAACTGTTTTTT | TRBV7-2 | TRBD1 | many | TRBJ1-4
CSAVSASASLDTEAFF | TGCAGTGCTGTTAGTGCCAGTGCCAGCCTAGACACTGAAGCTTTCTTT | TRBV20-1 | . | many | TRBJ1-1
CASSQRGGTNNEQFF | TGTGCCAGCAGCCAGAGGGGGGGGACGAATAATGAGCAGTTCTTC | TRBV3-1 | . | many | TRBJ2-1